This T cell receptor beta chain was identified in a study of cytomegalovirus exposure and HLA in healthy donors. Comment on this clone: The antigen is unknown.

The CDR3 runs 13 residues. The V and J ends lost 4 bases and 5 bases respectively, with 12 bases between them. From germline, CDR1 is SGHRS and CDR2 YFSETQ. The study ran its PCR with 60 Vbeta and 13 Jbeta primers. Sequencing was performed with immunoSEQ multiplex PCR; in TCRdb, only in-frame clones are kept and a portion is missing. Of more than 65,000 clones listed, around four fifths are singletons. The study's findings and limits: Presence/absence analyses assumed roughly uniform sequencing depth across donors, which may not hold.

What was sequenced was PBMCs. The chain couples TRBV5-1 to TRBJ1-2; no firm D call. This sequence was found in a woman between 50 and 59 years old in good health and CMV-seropositive. The DNA for the CDR3 is TGCGCCAGCAGCGAGAACAGCCTTTATGGCTACACCTTC. Translation: CASSENSLYGYTF.